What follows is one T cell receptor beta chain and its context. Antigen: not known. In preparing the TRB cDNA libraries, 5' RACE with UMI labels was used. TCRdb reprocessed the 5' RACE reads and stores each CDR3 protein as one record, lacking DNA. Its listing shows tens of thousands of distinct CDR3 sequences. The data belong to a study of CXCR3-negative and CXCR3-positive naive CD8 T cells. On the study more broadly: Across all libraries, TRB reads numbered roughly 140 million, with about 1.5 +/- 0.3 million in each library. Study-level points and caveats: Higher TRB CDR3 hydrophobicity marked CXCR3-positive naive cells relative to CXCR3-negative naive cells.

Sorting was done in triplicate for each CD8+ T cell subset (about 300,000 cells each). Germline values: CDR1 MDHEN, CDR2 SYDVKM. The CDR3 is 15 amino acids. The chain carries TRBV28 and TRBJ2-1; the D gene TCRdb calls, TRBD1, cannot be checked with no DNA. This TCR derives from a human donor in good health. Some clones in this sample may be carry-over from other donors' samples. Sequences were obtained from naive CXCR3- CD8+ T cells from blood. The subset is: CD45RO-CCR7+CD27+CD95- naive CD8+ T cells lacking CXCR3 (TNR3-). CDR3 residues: CASSSPPSSYNEQFF.